This T cell receptor beta chain was observed in a study of blood T cell repertoires in COVID-19. Study-wide background: Specimens from acute and convalescent COVID-19 originated in the United States, Italy and Spain. From T cells, B-cell-depleted T cells, or PBMCs came the material, which was cDNA or gDNA.

A total of 15 residues make up the CDR3, ends included. CDR1 MDHEN and CDR2 SYDVKM come from the germline V gene. TCRdb keeps only in-frame clones here, not all; method: immunoSEQ multiplex PCR. This table holds around 250,000 clones, approximately 88% found once. Concerning this clone: It is unclear where the CDR3 begins or ends on the DNA, so no DNA is shown, and the CDR3 is as TCRdb lists it.

V gene TRBV28 combines with J gene TRBJ2-7; the D call TRBD1 from the table was never checked on the DNA. The material sequenced was peripheral blood. The receptor comes from a woman in her 40s who had recovered from COVID-19. The CDR3 region is CASSSSGQGAYEQYF.